These T cell receptor beta chains were read from a single sample in a study of blood T cell repertoires in COVID-19. Using immunoSEQ multiplex PCR, the repertoire was profiled, and TCRdb retains in-frame clones only, with some absent. The data contain around 200,000 clones, roughly 90% of them singletons. Material for sequencing was PBMCs or T cells enriched from blood (not recorded which). Receptors were obtained from a woman between 25 and 40 years old who had been exposed to COVID-19. The conserved cysteine and the conserved F or W are not part of the CDR3 here. Fields, in order: V gene, J gene, CDR3 protein.

TRBV6-5	TRBJ2-1	ASSYDPRSPYNEQF
TRBV6-5	TRBJ1-5	ASSRDRETGQPQH
TRBV4-1	TRBJ1-1	ASSHAGTRMNTEAF
TRBV4-2	TRBJ2-2	ASSLSGGTTGELF
TRBV2	TRBJ2-1	ASSVGAGDYNEQF
TRBV19	TRBJ2-2	ASSTRSGELF
TRBV30	TRBJ1-2	AWRPIGGYT
TRBV16	TRBJ1-2	ASSHQLSYGYT
TRBV5-4	TRBJ1-2	ASSLFLTDGYT
TRBV7-8	TRBJ1-5	ASSSGQGIQPQH
TRBV24-1	TRBJ1-2	ATSDLQGFGYT
TRBV7-8	TRBJ2-3	ASSLATAGLTDTQY
TRBV19	TRBJ2-7	ASSSLQGANSGYEQY
TRBV3-1/TRBV3-2	TRBJ2-1	ATGLAGGKGEQF
TRBV7-6	TRBJ1-1	ASSLTGVLGLTEAF
TRBV6-5	TRBJ2-7	ASSPRGPYEQY
TRBV10-3	TRBJ1-1	AISREGRTEAF
TRBV19	TRBJ1-2	ASLPRTGGFGYT
TRBV5-6	TRBJ1-6	ASSLFQGASSYNSPLH
TRBV3-1/TRBV3-2	TRBJ2-7	ASSRGTRNYEQY
TRBV7-6	TRBJ2-3	ASSLVPGSTDTQY
TRBV2	TRBJ1-5	ASGTDYSNQPQH
TRBV6-5	TRBJ1-2	ASSSYLQGGYGYT
TRBV4-1	TRBJ1-6	ASSRDSSYNSPLH
TRBV5-1	TRBJ2-3	ASSFAGEDTQY
TRBV30	TRBJ1-5	AWSVGSNQPQH
TRBV11-2	TRBJ1-5	ASSPGGKEPQH
TRBV7-2	TRBJ2-7	ASSSGTSGGPSYEQY
TRBV19	TRBJ1-5	ASSIAVNQPQH
TRBV28	TRBJ1-5	ASSFKGSNQPQH
TRBV11-2	TRBJ2-7	ASSLGQGGYEQY